Presented here are 32 T cell receptor beta chains from one specimen sequenced in a study of response to subunit inactivated influenza vaccine. TCRdb called the RT-PCR reads again in MiXCR, with one record for every CDR3 protein. The sample has about 780,000 distinct CDR3 sequences, approximately 18% seen once. The sample was PBMCs from blood, taken roughly 5 days after vaccination. The receptor source for this set is a man aged 50 to 60 who received an inactivated influenza vaccine.

The DNA of the CDR3 is TGTGCCAGCAGCTTAGTTGCCGGGACAGCCCAAGAGACCCAGTACTTC. Translating gives CASSLVAGTAQETQYF. V usage is TRBV7-9 and J usage is TRBJ2-5; 7 positions match TRBD1. The CDR3 length is 16 residues. Trimming removed 1 base from V and 1 base from J; junction bases left unmatched: 6. CDR1 SEHNR and CDR2 FQNEAQ come from the germline V gene (reference sequence).

This sequence joins TRBV2 and TRBJ2-7, with D maybe TRBD2 (6 bases). CDR1 SNHLY and CDR2 FYNNEI come from the germline V gene. The germline V and J ends were trimmed by 6 bases and 7 bases, with 13 bases remaining between them. The CDR3 runs to 12 residues. As DNA, the CDR3 is TGTGCCAGCAGGGGGGACTCCTTAGAGCAGTACTTC. It specifies CASRGDSLEQYF.

This clonotype was observed a few times. The rearrangement uses TRBV10-3 and TRBJ2-5, with 7 bases identical to TRBD1. The CDR3 runs 14 residues. The J segment lost 2 bases and the V segment lost 5 bases, leaving 5 bases of the junction unmatched. Germline V gene lookup returns CDR1 ENHRY and CDR2 SYGVKD. CDR3 DNA sequence: TGTGCCATCAGTTACCGGGACAGACAAGAGACCCAGTACTTC. It is translated as CAISYRDRQETQYF.

The chain links TRBV10-3 to TRBJ2-2, with TRBD1 matching over 7 bases. Germline V lookup: CDR1 ENHRY, CDR2 SYGVKD. With V trimmed by 6 bases and J by 6 bases, 4 bases remained unmatched. The CDR3 is made up of 13 amino acids. The CDR3 reads CAIRLTGAGELFF. CDR3 nucleotides: TGTGCCATCAGGCTAACAGGGGCCGGGGAGCTGTTTTTT.

This clonotype was observed a few times. V is TRBV6-5 and J is TRBJ2-3; 7 nucleotides align to TRBD2. This CDR3 has 16 residues. After removal of 0 bases from V and 0 bases from J, the junction contained 3 bases not matched to a gene. The germline gives CDR1 MNHEY, CDR2 SVGAGI. In nucleotides, the CDR3 is TGTGCCAGCAGTTACTCGTCTAGCGGCAGCACAGATACGCAGTATTTT. Translated: CASSYSSSGSTDTQYF.

This clonotype was detected only a few times. The chain uses TRBV7-3 and TRBJ1-6; 8 nucleotides line up with TRBD1. CDR3 length: 13 residues. In germline, CDR1 is SGHTA, CDR2 FQGTGA. Trimming took 5 bases from V and 8 from J; bases not matched to a gene: 2. This CDR3 is CASSPTGDSPLHF. The CDR3 bases are TGTGCCAGCAGCCCGACAGGGGATTCACCCCTCCACTTT.

This clonotype appeared a few times. V and J are TRBV6-2 or TRBV6-3 and TRBJ2-7; TRBD2 aligns across 8 bases. This CDR3 has 15 residues. The trim removed 6 bases at V and 2 bases at J, leaving 9 bases unmatched. CDR1 and CDR2 (germline): MNHEY, SVGEGT. This CDR3 reads CASSVSGTRAYEQYF. The CDR3 nucleotides read TGTGCCAGCAGCGTCTCCGGGACTAGGGCCTACGAGCAGTACTTC.

There are a few counts of this clonotype. CDR3 in DNA: TGTGCCAGCAGTTACGAGAGACGGACTTTGAACACCGGGGAGCTGTTTTTT. Translating it yields CASSYERRTLNTGELFF. The gene calls are TRBV6-5 and TRBJ2-2; D is possibly TRBD2 (5 bases). The CDR3 runs to 17 residues. V was trimmed by 2 bases and J by 1 base, leaving 14 bases between them. Germline loops: CDR1 MNHEY, CDR2 SVGAGI.

This clonotype occurred many times. The chain recombines TRBV7-9 with TRBJ2-1; TRBD2 agrees at 7 bases. V shed 2 bases, J shed 6 bases, and the junction held 7 bases outside the gene matches. Germline CDR1 is SEHNR and CDR2 is FQNEAQ (reference sequence). The CDR3 is 15 amino acids. CDR3 nucleotide sequence: TGTGCCAGCAGCTTAAAAGGGTCGGGGGGCAATGAGCAGTTCTTC. It yields the protein CASSLKGSGGNEQFF.

In this sample, this clonotype turned up many times. CDR3 DNA: TGCAGCGTGGCGACAGGGGTTGAGACCCAGTACTTC. It specifies CSVATGVETQYF. The chain employs TRBV29-1 and TRBJ2-5, with 8 nucleotides matching TRBD1. The CDR3 covers 12 residues. In germline, CDR1 is SQVTM, CDR2 ANQGSEA. The ends lost 6 bases at V and 5 bases at J; junction bases unmatched: 5.

V is TRBV20-1 and J is TRBJ2-3, with D hard to call. CDR1 and CDR2 (germline): DFQATT, SNEGSKA (reference sequence). CDR3 length equals 13 residues. V dropped 3 bases and J dropped 1 base, with 8 bases sitting between them. The chain's CDR3 is CSASYHGTDTQYF. The DNA for the CDR3 is TGCAGTGCTAGTTACCACGGCACAGATACGCAGTATTTT.

This clonotype was detected ten times or more. V usage is TRBV4-3 and J usage is TRBJ2-3, with 7 bases identical to TRBD2. The trim removed 2 bases at V and 1 base at J, leaving 3 bases unmatched. The length of the CDR3 is 15 residues. Germline lookup yields CDR1 LGHNA and CDR2 YSLEER. The CDR3 loop is CASSQRLAGTDTQYF. The CDR3 nucleotides are TGCGCCAGCAGCCAAAGACTAGCTGGCACAGATACGCAGTATTTT.

V is TRBV7-8 and J is TRBJ2-3; D assignment may be TRBD1 or TRBD2 (5 bases each). Germline V gene lookup returns CDR1 SGHVS and CDR2 FQNEAQ. CDR3 length: 15 amino acids. V lost 4 bases, J lost 4 bases, and 15 bases lay in between. In DNA form, the CDR3 reads TGTGCCAGCAGCTCACGTGGGGGTAGCTCAGATACGCAGTATTTT. It translates to CASSSRGGSSDTQYF.

The chain recombines TRBV29-1 with TRBJ2-6; no clear D gene. There are 15 residues in the CDR3. From germline, CDR1 is SQVTM and CDR2 ANQGSEA. V gave up 1 base and J gave up 0 bases, with 7 bases separating them. The CDR3 protein is CSVEASGSGANVLTF. In DNA, the CDR3 is TGCAGCGTTGAAGCCTCAGGCTCTGGGGCCAACGTCCTGACTTTC.

The table lists this clonotype with a few counts. The chain recombines TRBV5-1 with TRBJ2-1, with 9 bases matching TRBD2. V lost 7 bases, J lost 1 base, and 6 bases stayed unmatched. Germline loops: CDR1 SGHRS, CDR2 YFSETQ. The CDR3 runs to 15 residues. For the CDR3, the DNA is TGCGCCAGCGGGATTAGCGGGAGTTCCTACAATGAGCAGTTCTTC. It translates to CASGISGSSYNEQFF.

A note on this clonotype: The DNA is left out, because the CDR3 cannot be placed on it with certainty; the CDR3 is given as TCRdb lists it. CDR3 residues: CASSWGQGATVGSRIAF. The V and J genes are TRBV12-3 or TRBV12-4 and TRBJ2-6; the table's D call of TRBD1 was not tested on the DNA. 17 amino acids form the CDR3, both terminal residues included.

The V gene is TRBV7-9, the J gene TRBJ2-5; no firm D call. This CDR3 has 16 amino acids. Trimming cost V 5 bases and J 1 base, with 17 bases left between them. The germline V gene encodes CDR1 SEHNR and CDR2 FQNEAQ (reference sequence). The CDR3 sequence is CASSRPLDTFQETQYF. In DNA, the CDR3 is TGTGCCAGCAGCCGCCCACTTGACACTTTCCAAGAGACCCAGTACTTC.

The chain carries TRBV7-8 and TRBJ2-3; D remains unclear. Trimming removed 0 bases from V and 1 base from J, with 8 bases in between. Germline V gene lookup returns CDR1 SGHVS and CDR2 FQNEAQ. This CDR3 is built from 15 residues. The CDR3 DNA follows: TGTGCCAGCAGCTTAGCGCTTACGGGCACAGATACGCAGTATTTT. Its protein product is CASSLALTGTDTQYF.

This clonotype occurred a few times. The V and J genes are TRBV15 and TRBJ2-1; 15 bases are shared with TRBD2. The length of the CDR3 is 16 residues. Trimming cost V 3 bases and J 6 bases; bases outside gene matches: 3. The germline V gene encodes CDR1 LNHNV and CDR2 YYDKDF (reference sequence). CDR3 nucleotide sequence: TGTGCCACCAGCAGGGGACTAGCGGGAGGACTCAATGAGCAGTTCTTC. It is translated as CATSRGLAGGLNEQFF.

This clonotype was seen more than once but under ten times. The CDR3 is CASALPGDTKSYEQYF. The CDR3 DNA reads TGTGCCAGCGCACTCCCGGGGGACACCAAGTCCTACGAGCAGTACTTC. The genes are TRBV7-9 and TRBJ2-7; possibly TRBD1 or TRBD2 for D (6 bases each). The CDR3 has 16 residues. The ends were cut back, 8 bases at V and 1 base at J, with 21 bases in the middle. Germline CDR1 reads SEHNR; CDR2 reads FQNEAQ (reference sequence).

The chain carries TRBV29-1 and TRBJ1-2; the D is unclear. CDR3 length: 12 amino acids. Germline V gene data show CDR1 as SQVTM and CDR2 as ANQGSEA. Trimming pared 2 bases from V and 5 bases from J, leaving 9 bases between. This CDR3 reads CSVERTRYGYTF. In DNA, the CDR3 is TGCAGCGTTGAAAGGACCCGATATGGCTACACCTTC.

This clonotype was recorded at least ten times. The chain has TRBV12-3 or TRBV12-4 and TRBJ1-2; weak D call: TRBD1 (5 bases). Trimming took 3 bases from V and 8 from J, leaving 10 bases between them. The CDR3 is 12 amino acids. In nucleotides, the CDR3 is TGTGCCAGCAGTTTCTGGGGGGAAGGCTACACCTTC. Its translation: CASSFWGEGYTF.

In this sample, this clonotype turned up a few times. The chain has TRBV12-3 or TRBV12-4 and TRBJ2-6; a weak D match, TRBD2 (5 bases). CDR3 length: 15 amino acids. Deletions cut 4 bases from V and 4 bases from J, with 11 bases between. CDR3 protein: CASSSRAPGANVLTF. DNA for the CDR3: TGTGCCAGCAGTTCGAGGGCCCCCGGGGCCAACGTCCTGACTTTC.

This clonotype was seen at least ten times. V and J are TRBV7-2 and TRBJ2-5; possibly TRBD1 for D (6 bases). The CDR3 extends over 14 amino acids. CDR1 and CDR2 from the germline V gene are SGHTA and FQGNSA. Trimming took off 5 bases at V and 3 bases at J, with 13 bases between the two ends. The CDR3: CASSGGPVKETQYF. The CDR3 DNA is TGTGCCAGCAGCGGGGGCCCGGTTAAAGAGACCCAGTACTTC.

The V and J genes are TRBV6-5 and TRBJ2-7, with TRBD1 matching 7 bases. This CDR3 is 13 amino acids long. V shed 6 bases and J 6 bases; nucleotides not matched to a gene: 8. The germline CDR1 and CDR2 sequences are MNHEY and SVGAGI. CDR3 amino acids: CASSYRTGAEQYF. The CDR3 DNA reads as TGTGCCAGCAGCTACCGTACAGGGGCCGAGCAGTACTTC.

There are a few counts of this clonotype. This CDR3 reads CSTTRKGDTQYF. In DNA form, the CDR3 reads TGCAGCACCACCCGGAAGGGAGATACGCAGTATTTT. V usage is TRBV29-1 and J usage is TRBJ2-3, with D unresolved. V gave up 8 bases and J gave up 5 bases, with 14 bases separating them. This CDR3 is 12 amino acids long. Germline V gene data show CDR1 as SQVTM and CDR2 as ANQGSEA.

The chain uses TRBV4-1 and TRBJ1-5; a possible D gene is TRBD1 (6 bases). Germline CDR1 is MGHRA and CDR2 is YSYEKL. Trimming cost V 0 bases and J 3 bases, with 21 bases left between them. The CDR3 covers 19 residues. CDR3 residues: CASSQESAGARVFNQPQHF. The CDR3 DNA reads TGCGCCAGCAGCCAAGAGTCGGCGGGGGCCAGGGTATTCAATCAGCCCCAGCATTTT.

This rearrangement joins TRBV28 to TRBJ2-6; D uncertain. This CDR3 spans 16 amino acids. Per the germline V gene, CDR1 is MDHEN and CDR2 is SYDVKM. V dropped 4 bases and J dropped 1 base, with 11 bases sitting between them. CDR3 loop: CASSSLEESGANVLTF. For the CDR3, the DNA is TGTGCCAGCAGTTCACTCGAAGAATCTGGGGCCAACGTCCTGACTTTC.

This clonotype was observed at least ten times. The chain is built from TRBV6-1 and TRBJ2-2, with a tentative D call TRBD1 (6 bases). The CDR3 consists of 16 residues. Germline values: CDR1 MNHNS, CDR2 SASEGT. Deletions cut 1 base from V and 7 bases from J, with 16 bases between. The chain's CDR3 is CASSEVDRGVFGELFF. The CDR3 DNA follows: TGTGCCAGCAGTGAAGTGGACAGAGGTGTGTTCGGGGAGCTGTTTTTT.

This rearrangement joins TRBV10-3 to TRBJ2-1, with D perhaps being TRBD1 or TRBD2 (5 bases each). The germline V and J ends were trimmed by 2 bases and 4 bases, with 9 bases remaining between them. The germline gives CDR1 ENHRY, CDR2 SYGVKD. This CDR3 comprises 14 residues. CDR3 in DNA: TGTGCCATCAGTGAGCGGGACGGATACAATGAGCAGTTCTTC. Encoded protein: CAISERDGYNEQFF.

The chain employs TRBV5-1 and TRBJ2-2; 8 nucleotides agree with TRBD1. The CDR3 has 16 amino acids. Trimming took 0 bases from V and 4 from J; bases not matched to a gene: 5. CDR1 and CDR2 from the germline V gene are SGHRS and YFSETQ. CDR3 sequence: CASSLAGGASTGELFF. CDR3 DNA: TGCGCCAGCAGCTTGGCAGGGGGCGCGAGCACCGGGGAGCTGTTTTTT.

This clonotype was observed a handful of times. This CDR3 is CSATLSFWDQPQHF. DNA for the CDR3: TGCAGTGCTACCCTCTCCTTCTGGGATCAGCCCCAGCATTTT. The chain carries TRBV20-1 and TRBJ1-5; D not resolved. Germline assignment: CDR1 DFQATT and CDR2 SNEGSKA (reference sequence). This CDR3 contains 14 residues. V was shortened by 4 bases and J by 5 bases, with 15 bases between the two germline ends.